Presented here are 15 T cell receptor beta chains from one specimen sequenced in a study of cytomegalovirus exposure and HLA in healthy donors. The PCR contained 60 Vbeta and 13 Jbeta primers. Here immunoSEQ multiplex PCR was the method, and the copy in TCRdb shows in-frame clones only, minus some. This sample carries about 190,000 clones, roughly 80% of them seen once, and the ten largest clones take roughly 1.6%. Sequencing was done on a sample of PBMCs. The receptors originated from a man aged 50 or older in good health and CMV-seronegative.

The chain employs TRBV6-1 and TRBJ2-2; possibly TRBD2 for D (7 bases). Germline V gene data show CDR1 as MNHNS and CDR2 as SASEGT. The CDR3 totals 14 residues. The CDR3 region is CAGGGTANTGELFF. The CDR3 DNA sequence: TGTGCGGGAGGGGGGACGGCGAACACCGGGGAGCTGTTTTTT.

The table lists this clone with a count of one. The chain uses TRBV11-2 and TRBJ2-7; 8 nucleotides line up with TRBD1. CDR1 and CDR2 (germline): SGHAT, FQNNGV. The J segment lost 3 bases and the V segment lost 5 bases, leaving 6 bases of the junction unmatched. The CDR3 extends over 14 amino acids. CDR3 region: CASSPGQGFYEQYF. DNA for the CDR3: TGTGCCAGCAGCCCTGGACAGGGTTTCTACGAGCAGTACTTC.

The chain has TRBV6-5 and TRBJ1-1, with TRBD1 identical over 7 bases. The CDR3 loop spans 14 amino acids. V was pared by 5 bases and J by 4 bases, with 7 bases of the junction left unmatched. The germline gives CDR1 MNHEY, CDR2 SVGAGI. In nucleotides, the CDR3 is TGTGCCAGCAGTACCCAGGGGGGCGGCACTGAAGCTTTCTTT. Its translation is CASSTQGGGTEAFF.

CDR3 DNA sequence: TGTGCCAGCAGCCAGCGGGGGGCTACGGTAGATACGCAGTATTTT. Its translation is CASSQRGATVDTQYF. The chain links TRBV14 to TRBJ2-3; 8 bases agree with TRBD2. Germline CDR1 is SGHDN and CDR2 is FVKESK. The CDR3 contains 15 residues. J was trimmed by 5 bases and V by 3 bases; bases with no gene match: 7.

Note on this clone: Other DNA sequences of this sample code for an identical CDR3. The rearrangement joins TRBV7-9 to TRBJ1-2, with 8 bases identical to TRBD1. Germline V gene sequence: CDR1 SEHNR, CDR2 FQNEAQ (reference sequence). V lost 1 base to trimming and J lost 8 bases; unmatched junction nucleotides: 3. CDR3 size: 13 residues. As DNA, the CDR3 is TGTGCCAGCAGCTTAGGACAGGGGTACGGCTACACCTTC. Protein sequence: CASSLGQGYGYTF.

The chain is built from TRBV19 and TRBJ1-2; D gene uncertain. The CDR3 has 18 residues. V shed 11 bases and J shed 0 bases, with 28 bases lying between them. Germline assignment: CDR1 LNHDA and CDR2 SQIVND (reference sequence). The CDR3 sequence: CASTPTVGLRGANYGYTF. CDR3 bases: TGTGCCTCTACTCCGACCGTTGGCTTGCGGGGAGCTAACTATGGCTACACCTTC.

The V and J genes are TRBV4-2 and TRBJ2-1; 11 nucleotides agree with TRBD2. After removal of 6 bases from V and 0 bases from J, the junction contained 7 bases not matched to a gene. Germline-derived CDR1 and CDR2 are LGHNA and YNFKEQ. This CDR3 is 17 amino acids long. The CDR3 nucleotides are TGTGCCAGCAGTCAGATACTAGCGGGGGTCTCCTACAATGAGCAGTTCTTC. Its protein is CASSQILAGVSYNEQFF.

The rearrangement uses TRBV18 and TRBJ2-7, with TRBD1 matching 7 bases. This CDR3 spans 14 amino acids. J was trimmed by 2 bases and V by 4 bases; bases with no gene match: 5. The germline V gene has CDR1 KGHSH and CDR2 LQKENI. CDR3 bases: TGTGCCAGCTCACGGACAGGCATCACCTACGAGCAGTACTTC. Translation gives CASSRTGITYEQYF.

This chain links TRBV6-5 with TRBJ1-2; TRBD1 matches 7 bases. The CDR3 spans 14 residues. Unmatched junction bases numbered 5, after V lost 2 bases and J lost 5 bases. The germline V gene encodes CDR1 MNHEY and CDR2 SVGAGI. The CDR3 region is CASSYSRGEYGYTF. In DNA form, the CDR3 reads TGTGCCAGCAGTTACAGCAGGGGGGAGTATGGCTACACCTTC.

The chain carries TRBV6-4 and TRBJ1-2, with TRBD1 matching over 7 bases. The germline gives CDR1 MRHNA, CDR2 SNTAGT. With 2 bases clipped from V and 7 bases from J, the junction kept 7 bases outside the gene matches. The CDR3 runs to 14 residues. As DNA, the CDR3 is TGTGCCAGCAGTGACATGCCAGGGGGTGGTGGCTACACCTTC. Its translation is CASSDMPGGGGYTF.

Written as DNA, the CDR3 is TGTGCCAGCAGGTCAAATACAGGCACAGATACGCAGTATTTT. Its protein is CASRSNTGTDTQYF. The chain employs TRBV7-2 and TRBJ2-3; no clear D gene. Trimming took 6 bases from V and 1 from J, leaving 11 bases between them. The germline V gene encodes CDR1 SGHTA and CDR2 FQGNSA. This CDR3 comprises 14 residues.

The chain is built from TRBV29-1 and TRBJ2-3; possibly TRBD2 for D (6 bases). This CDR3 has 13 amino acids. Trimming stripped 7 bases from V and 2 bases from J, with 13 bases between. Looked up from germline, CDR1 is SQVTM and CDR2 is ANQGSEA. Here the CDR3 reads CSGARDFTDTQYF. In nucleotides, the CDR3 is TGCAGCGGTGCTAGGGACTTCACAGATACGCAGTATTTT.

The CDR3 nucleotides read TGTGCCAGTAGCTCCTCGGGACTATTCCCCTACAATGAGCAGTTCTTC. Encoded protein: CASSSSGLFPYNEQFF. This chain connects TRBV19 to TRBJ2-1, with TRBD2 identical over 7 bases. V shed 6 bases and J 2 bases; nucleotides not matched to a gene: 10. The CDR3 sequence is 16 residues long. Germline-derived CDR1 and CDR2 are LNHDA and SQIVND (reference sequence). Full variable domain (missing parts from reference TRBV19 and TRBJ2-1): DGGITQSPKYLFRKEGQNVTLSCEQNLNHDAMYWYRQDPGQGLRLIYYSQIVNDFQKGDIAEGYSVSREKKESFPLTVTSAQKNPTAFYLCASSSSGLFPYNEQFFGPGTRLTVL.

This clone was counted once. The chain is built from TRBV15 and TRBJ2-3; 11 bases align to TRBD1. CDR3 size: 15 residues. Germline loops: CDR1 LNHNV, CDR2 YYDKDF (reference sequence). The V gene end was trimmed by 3 bases and the J gene end by 3 bases; junction bases not matched to a gene: 2. DNA for the CDR3: TGTGCCACCAGCAGGGACAGGGGGCGTACAGATACGCAGTATTTT. Its translation is CATSRDRGRTDTQYF.

The chain combines TRBV15 with TRBJ1-5; D is unclear. This CDR3 comprises 15 residues. V lost 1 base and J 6 bases, leaving 13 bases between the germline ends. Per germline, CDR1 LNHNV and CDR2 YYDKDF (reference sequence). The CDR3 sequence: CATSRGSGMGQPQHF. CDR3 coding DNA: TGTGCCACCAGCAGAGGGTCGGGGATGGGTCAGCCCCAGCATTTT.